This TCR beta chain originates from a study of blood T cell repertoires in COVID-19. TCRdb keeps only in-frame clones here, not all; method: immunoSEQ multiplex PCR. This table has 350,000 to 550,000 clones, around 90% appearing once. The length of the CDR3 is 18 residues. Germline-derived CDR1 and CDR2 are LGHDT and YNNKEL (reference sequence). The ends lost 2 bases at V and 6 bases at J; junction bases unmatched: 16. V and J are TRBV3-1 (or the pseudogene TRBV3-2) and TRBJ1-2, with 9 positions matching TRBD1. What was sequenced was PBMCs or T cells enriched from blood (not recorded which). The TCR sequence derives from a woman between 18 and 29 years old with acute COVID-19. The CDR3 sequence is CASSQTFGMKTGGNGYTF. The CDR3 coding sequence is TGTGCCAGCAGCCAAACCTTTGGTATGAAGACAGGGGGAAATGGCTACACCTTC.